Shown below are 25 T cell receptor beta chains from a single sample sequenced in a study of blood T cells in healthy people across ages. The second PCR ran about 6 to 12 cycles with a sample-barcoded 5' primer and J-beta primers. From the 5' RACE reads, TCRdb called clonotypes with MiXCR, one entry per CDR3 protein. Among about 830,000 distinct CDR3 sequences, more than 45% were seen once, and the ten largest hold around 20%. The sample was blood. These receptors all come from a man aged 25 to 40 in good health.

Only a few counts were recorded for this clonotype. The V call is TRBV28, the J call TRBJ2-5; 8 bases line up with TRBD1. This CDR3 region has 14 residues. CDR1 MDHEN and CDR2 SYDVKM come from the germline V gene. The V and J ends lost 5 bases and 5 bases, in that order; junction bases with no gene match: 7. In nucleotides, the CDR3 is TGTGCCAGCAGTAAACCGACAGGGGAGGAGACCCAGTACTTC. It codes for CASSKPTGEETQYF.

The V and J genes are TRBV7-2 and TRBJ2-7; 10 bases are a match to TRBD2. The germline V gene has CDR1 SGHTA and CDR2 FQGNSA. This CDR3 spans 15 amino acids. The V gene end was trimmed by 2 bases and the J gene end by 7 bases; junction bases not matched to a gene: 8. CDR3 in amino acids: CASSLWLAGANEQYF. The CDR3 coding sequence is TGTGCCAGCAGCTTATGGCTAGCGGGAGCCAATGAGCAGTACTTC.

This rearrangement joins TRBV2 to TRBJ2-1, with D maybe TRBD1 (5 bases). V was trimmed by 3 bases and J by 2 bases, leaving 8 bases between them. This CDR3 contains 14 residues. Germline assignment: CDR1 SNHLY and CDR2 FYNNEI. Here the CDR3 DNA reads TGTGCCAGCAGTGACAGGGTGACCTACAATGAGCAGTTCTTC. Residues: CASSDRVTYNEQFF.

CDR3 DNA: TGTGCCAGTGGCCCGGGACTTGGAACCTACGAGCAGTACTTC. The encoded protein is CASGPGLGTYEQYF. J is TRBJ2-4 and V is TRBV19; D perhaps matches TRBD2 (6 bases). The closer fit of TRBJ2-7 to the DNA end suggests the J call may be wrong. Per the germline V gene, CDR1 is LNHDA and CDR2 is SQIVND (reference sequence). CDR3 length equals 14 residues.

This clonotype turned up a few times. V usage is TRBV7-9 and J usage is TRBJ1-1, with unresolved D. V lost 8 bases, J lost 11 bases, and 24 bases lay in between. The CDR3 loop spans 14 amino acids. The germline V gene encodes CDR1 SEHNR and CDR2 FQNEAQ (reference sequence). The CDR3 region is CASGILVWSSEAFF. CDR3 nucleotide sequence: TGTGCCAGCGGAATACTAGTTTGGTCCTCGGAGGCTTTCTTT.

This clonotype was found a few times. The chain employs TRBV6-2 or TRBV6-3 and TRBJ2-7; D uncertain. The ends were cut back, 5 bases at V and 8 bases at J, with 16 bases in the middle. The CDR3 consists of 13 residues. Per germline, CDR1 MNHEY and CDR2 SVGEGT. CDR3 region: CASSPSTPWKQYF. The CDR3 DNA is TGTGCCAGCAGTCCCTCTACTCCCTGGAAGCAGTACTTC.

The chain carries TRBV10-3 and TRBJ2-3; 10 positions match TRBD2. Germline V gives CDR1 ENHRY, CDR2 SYGVKD. The CDR3 is made up of 16 amino acids. The V gene end was trimmed by 3 bases and the J gene end by 5 bases; junction bases not matched to a gene: 8. The CDR3 sequence: CAISDQSGGAVDTQYF. CDR3 DNA sequence: TGTGCCATCAGTGACCAAAGCGGGGGGGCCGTAGATACGCAGTATTTT.

The CDR3: CASSLGWGGHQETQYF. The DNA of the CDR3 is TGTGCCAGCAGCTTAGGATGGGGGGGGCACCAAGAGACCCAGTACTTC. The chain recombines TRBV7-2 with TRBJ2-5; a possible D gene is TRBD2 (7 bases). Trimming took 1 base from V and 0 from J, leaving 12 bases between them. The germline gives CDR1 SGHTA, CDR2 FQGNSA. The CDR3 has 16 residues. The variable domain in full, completed from reference TRBV7-2 and TRBJ2-5, reads GAGVSQSPSNKVTEKGKDVELRCDPISGHTALYWYRQSLGQGLEFLIYFQGNSAPDKSGLPSDRFSAERTGGSVSTLTIQRTQQEDSAVYLCASSLGWGGHQETQYFGPGTRLLVL.

This chain uses TRBV5-1 with TRBJ2-1; 10 bases are a match to TRBD2. CDR1 and CDR2 from the germline V gene are SGHRS and YFSETQ. The J segment lost 8 bases and the V segment lost 5 bases, leaving 10 bases of the junction unmatched. There are 15 residues in the CDR3. CDR3: CASSYASGRRYEQFF. CDR3 coding DNA: TGCGCCAGCAGTTATGCTAGCGGGAGAAGGTATGAGCAGTTCTTC.

The chain couples TRBV20-1 to TRBJ2-4; TRBD2 is a possible D gene (6 bases). Trimming removed 3 bases from V and 0 bases from J, with 12 bases in between. CDR1 is DFQATT and CDR2 is SNEGSKA in the germline V gene (reference sequence). This CDR3 contains 15 residues. CDR3 DNA: TGCAGTGCTAGGGCGCGGGACCTAGCCAAAAACATTCAGTACTTC. Residues: CSARARDLAKNIQYF.

The rearrangement uses TRBV2 and TRBJ1-2; D gene unclear. The V end lost 4 bases, the J end lost 8 bases, and 17 bases lay between the germline ends. CDR1 is SNHLY, CDR2 FYNNEI, per germline. This CDR3 has 14 residues. CDR3 region: CASSGSLSTVGYTF. In nucleotides, the CDR3 is TGTGCCAGCAGTGGAAGTTTATCAACGGTGGGCTACACCTTC.

Worth noting for this clonotype: One end of the junction is discordant with germline, which a read error may explain. CDR3 amino acids: CASSSAGGGNQPRHF. Here the CDR3 DNA reads TGTGCCAGCAGCTCCGCAGGGGGCGGCAATCAGCCCCGGCATTTT. The J gene is TRBJ1-5, the V gene TRBV7-2, with TRBD1 matching over 8 bases. This CDR3 contains 15 residues. CDR1 is SGHTA, CDR2 FQGNSA, per germline.

The table lists this clonotype with a few counts. The rearrangement uses TRBV7-2 and TRBJ2-3; 7 nucleotides match TRBD2. The CDR3 covers 16 residues. V lost 2 bases, J lost 4 bases, and 9 bases stayed unmatched. In germline, CDR1 is SGHTA, CDR2 FQGNSA. The CDR3 spells CASSLRAGLTADTQYF. In nucleotides, the CDR3 is TGTGCCAGCAGCTTAAGAGCGGGGCTTACGGCAGATACGCAGTATTTT.

The chain is built from TRBV7-9 and TRBJ2-3; 9 bases match TRBD2. Unmatched junction bases numbered 5, after V lost 8 bases and J lost 2 bases. The CDR3 is made up of 14 amino acids. Germline CDR1 reads SEHNR; CDR2 reads FQNEAQ (reference sequence). CDR3 nucleotide sequence: TGTGCCAGCGCCCTAGCGGGGAACACAGATACGCAGTATTTT. This sequence encodes CASALAGNTDTQYF.

V usage is TRBV20-1 and J usage is TRBJ2-3; 9 positions match TRBD2. J gave up 7 bases and V 3 bases, and 5 bases lay outside the gene matches. CDR3 length: 13 amino acids. The germline CDR1 and CDR2 sequences are DFQATT and SNEGSKA (reference sequence). CDR3 in DNA: TGCAGTGCTAGTCCTAGCGGGAAGCATACGCAGTATTTT. This encodes CSASPSGKHTQYF.

The rearrangement joins TRBV13 to TRBJ2-7, with 8 bases aligning to TRBD2. The CDR3 loop spans 13 amino acids. Germline V lookup: CDR1 PRHDT, CDR2 FYEKMQ (reference sequence). Trimming removed 4 bases from V and 6 bases from J; junction bases left unmatched: 5. The CDR3 reads CASSWGLDSEQYF. CDR3 DNA: TGTGCCAGCAGCTGGGGACTAGACAGCGAGCAGTACTTC.

The chain links TRBV5-1 to TRBJ2-1; 13 bases are a match to TRBD2. The junction had 13 bases not matched to a gene; V was cut back by 4 bases and J by 0 bases. CDR1 is SGHRS, CDR2 YFSETQ, per germline. This CDR3 is built from 20 residues. The CDR3 sequence: CASSRTSGTSGMISYNEQFF. Here the CDR3 DNA reads TGCGCCAGCAGCAGAACATCCGGGACTAGCGGGATGATCTCCTACAATGAGCAGTTCTTC.

V gene TRBV7-9 combines with J gene TRBJ2-5, with 13 bases that match TRBD2. The J call may be incorrect, as the DNA end agrees better with TRBJ2-7. Germline CDR1 reads SEHNR; CDR2 reads FQNEAQ (reference sequence). This CDR3 contains 19 residues. CDR3 protein: CASSSVRTSGSRGWGEQYF. Here the CDR3 DNA reads TGTGCCAGCAGCTCGGTTAGGACTAGCGGGAGTCGGGGTTGGGGCGAGCAGTACTTC.

This rearrangement joins TRBV12-3 or TRBV12-4 to TRBJ1-1; no clear D gene. The CDR3 contains 13 residues. Trimming took off 6 bases at V and 4 bases at J, with 12 bases between the two ends. The CDR3 DNA follows: TGTGCCAGCAGGTACAGTACGAGCACTGAAGCTTTCTTT. This gives the protein CASRYSTSTEAFF.

J is TRBJ2-1 and V is TRBV3-1, with TRBD2 identical over 11 bases. The CDR3 consists of 13 residues. Losses at the gene ends were 0 bases for V and 12 bases for J; bases not matched to a gene: 1. Looked up from germline, CDR1 is LGHDT and CDR2 is YNNKEL (reference sequence). As DNA, the CDR3 is TGTGCCAGCAGCCAAGATAGCGGGAGGGGGCAGTTCTTC. As protein: CASSQDSGRGQFF.

The rearrangement uses TRBV4-2 and TRBJ2-7; TRBD1 agrees at 10 bases. The CDR3 is 15 amino acids. With V trimmed by 0 bases and J by 3 bases, 2 bases remained unmatched. Looked up from germline, CDR1 is LGHNA and CDR2 is YNFKEQ. CDR3 DNA: TGTGCCAGCAGCCAAGAGACAGGGGGCTTCTACGAGCAGTACTTC. Its translation: CASSQETGGFYEQYF.

This clonotype showed up just a few times. The chain couples TRBV20-1 to TRBJ2-5, with D possibly being TRBD2 (6 bases). This CDR3 has 11 amino acids. V lost 3 bases and J 11 bases, leaving 13 bases between the germline ends. The germline gives CDR1 DFQATT, CDR2 SNEGSKA (reference sequence). Here the CDR3 reads CSARAGREQYF. The CDR3 nucleotides are TGCAGTGCTAGGGCGGGAAGGGAGCAGTACTTC.

The chain links TRBV5-1 to TRBJ2-7; D is unclear. The CDR3 is made up of 15 amino acids. V was clipped by 4 bases and J by 2 bases, with 16 bases between them. Germline CDR1 and CDR2: SGHRS and YFSETQ. The CDR3 sequence: CASSPTGPSPYEQYF. The CDR3 DNA reads TGCGCCAGCAGCCCTACCGGGCCTTCCCCCTACGAGCAGTACTTC.

The genes are TRBV4-3 and TRBJ2-3, with D unresolved. V was cut by 2 bases and J by 3 bases, with 12 bases left in between. This CDR3 contains 15 residues. The V gene's germline CDR1 is LGHNA and CDR2 YSLEER. The CDR3 is CASSQTPKATDTQYF. For the CDR3, the DNA is TGCGCCAGCAGCCAAACCCCGAAAGCGACAGATACGCAGTATTTT.

The chain is built from TRBV5-5 and TRBJ2-1; D not resolved. Between the trimmed V and J ends, which lost 2 bases and 3 bases, there was a span of 9 bases. This CDR3 is 14 amino acids long. The germline gives CDR1 SGHKS, CDR2 YYEKEE (reference sequence). CDR3 sequence (DNA): TGTGCCAGCAGCTTCGACAAAGACTACAATGAGCAGTTCTTC. Its translation: CASSFDKDYNEQFF. Using reference TRBV5-5 and TRBJ2-1 for the parts outside the CDR3, the full variable domain is DAGVTQSPTHLIKTRGQQVTLRCSPISGHKSVSWYQQVLGQGPQFIFQYYEKEERGRGNFPDRFSARQFPNYSSELNVNALLLGDSALYLCASSFDKDYNEQFFGPGTRLTVL.